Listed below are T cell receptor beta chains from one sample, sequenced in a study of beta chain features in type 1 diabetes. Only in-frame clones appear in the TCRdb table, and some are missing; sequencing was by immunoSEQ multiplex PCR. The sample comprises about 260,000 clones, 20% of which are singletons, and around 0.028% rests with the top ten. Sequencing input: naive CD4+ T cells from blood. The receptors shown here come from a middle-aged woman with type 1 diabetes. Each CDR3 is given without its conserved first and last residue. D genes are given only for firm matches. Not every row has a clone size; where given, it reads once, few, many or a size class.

CDR3: AWSVSTQNGYT
D: .
J: TRBJ1-2
size: .
V: TRBV30

CDR3: ASSQDRGWNTGELF
D: .
J: TRBJ2-2
size: .
V: TRBV4-3

CDR3: ASFRDRVDEQF
D: TRBD1
J: TRBJ2-1
size: .
V: TRBV5-4

CDR3: ASSVASGSDPYNEQF
D: TRBD2
J: TRBJ2-1
size: few
V: TRBV9

CDR3: ASKRTGNNEQF
D: TRBD1
J: TRBJ2-1
size: few
V: TRBV27

CDR3: SVERAGSLNEQF
D: .
J: TRBJ2-1
size: .
V: TRBV29-1

CDR3: ASSGPTGLVDEQF
D: TRBD1
J: TRBJ2-1
size: .
V: TRBV5-4

CDR3: AISVRNTEAF
D: .
J: TRBJ1-1
size: few
V: TRBV10-3

CDR3: ASSLEGINYGYT
D: .
J: TRBJ1-2
size: few
V: TRBV5-4

CDR3: ASSYSRLGIETQY
D: .
J: TRBJ2-5
size: .
V: TRBV6-5

CDR3: ASSDLGSPRGQPQH
D: .
J: TRBJ1-5
size: .
V: TRBV27

CDR3: ASSTRGLTGELF
D: .
J: TRBJ2-2
size: .
V: TRBV7-9

CDR3: ASSIIAGGRNNEQF
D: TRBD2
J: TRBJ2-1
size: .
V: TRBV19

CDR3: SVESSGGYEQF
D: TRBD2
J: TRBJ2-1
size: few
V: TRBV29-1

CDR3: SAGNRGQF
D: TRBD1
J: TRBJ2-1
size: few
V: TRBV20-1

CDR3: ASSPDRATEAF
D: TRBD1
J: TRBJ1-1
size: .
V: TRBV7-9

CDR3: SIASRLNTGELF
D: .
J: TRBJ2-2
size: .
V: TRBV29-1

CDR3: ASSEGVTGGTEAF
D: .
J: TRBJ1-1
size: .
V: TRBV2

CDR3: ASSSPGQGRYEQF
D: TRBD1
J: TRBJ2-1
size: .
V: TRBV11-1

CDR3: ASTLRVGGGSYEQY
D: .
J: TRBJ2-7
size: few
V: TRBV28

CDR3: ASSETGGFGGILH
D: TRBD1
J: TRBJ1-6
size: .
V: TRBV25-1

CDR3: ASSLRQGTDTQY
D: .
J: TRBJ2-3
size: few
V: TRBV5-4

CDR3: AWSNRGSYEQY
D: TRBD1
J: TRBJ2-7
size: few
V: TRBV30

CDR3: ASNPLGQPQETQY
D: .
J: TRBJ2-5
size: few
V: TRBV28

CDR3: ASSKGQGGETQY
D: .
J: TRBJ2-5
size: .
V: TRBV21-1

CDR3: SVVSGGGQPQH
D: .
J: TRBJ1-5
size: .
V: TRBV29-1

CDR3: ASSSRDRGFQPQH
D: TRBD1
J: TRBJ1-5
size: few
V: TRBV13

CDR3: ASRETGHDQPQH
D: .
J: TRBJ1-5
size: .
V: TRBV6-6

CDR3: ASSLNSYEQY
D: .
J: TRBJ2-7
size: few
V: TRBV7-2

CDR3: ASSEFWGQGTAGELF
D: .
J: TRBJ2-2
size: .
V: TRBV25-1

CDR3: ASSAGQALSYEQY
D: TRBD1
J: TRBJ2-7
size: .
V: TRBV18

CDR3: ASGQAGGYTGELF
D: TRBD2
J: TRBJ2-2
size: .
V: TRBV28

CDR3: ASSILTREYNEQF
D: .
J: TRBJ2-1
size: few
V: TRBV19

CDR3: ASSFSANGDTQY
D: .
J: TRBJ2-3
size: .
V: TRBV7-6

CDR3: ASSQGYRDSYGYT
D: .
J: TRBJ1-2
size: few
V: TRBV4-3

CDR3: ASSQVRETQY
D: .
J: TRBJ2-5
size: few
V: TRBV4-2

CDR3: AISETTGEGEQY
D: .
J: TRBJ2-7
size: few
V: TRBV10-3

CDR3: ASSPPGSAADGYEQY
D: .
J: TRBJ2-7
size: .
V: TRBV9

CDR3: ASLRGDEQF
D: TRBD2
J: TRBJ2-1
size: .
V: TRBV18

CDR3: ASIRTSGGYEQF
D: TRBD2
J: TRBJ2-1
size: .
V: TRBV11-2

CDR3: ASSSKTSAPSSYEQY
D: TRBD2
J: TRBJ2-7
size: .
V: TRBV7-2

CDR3: ASSSGTDTQY
D: .
J: TRBJ2-3
size: once
V: TRBV11-3

CDR3: ASRVSSGNTIY
D: .
J: TRBJ1-3
size: .
V: TRBV7-2